This T cell receptor beta chain was profiled in a study of shared clonotypes between healthy human individuals. Study-wide context: With ages of 18 to 49, the donors were a couple of women and three men.

Replicate PCRs run on sorted subsets employed roughly 190 ng DNA, about 27,000 T cell genomes. This table comes from immunoSEQ multiplex PCR, and its TCRdb copy is limited to in-frame clones, with some not included. The sample includes some 1,100,000 clones, roughly 74% seen only once; the top ten take about 0.52%. As for this clone: What it binds is not known.

Study-wide points: Non-shared clonotypes displayed generation probabilities falling below those of clonotypes present in all four donors. For naive CD4 cells, around 5% of clonotypes were shared across a handful of donors.

The clonotype originates from a man aged 18-30 years in good health. Some clones in this sample may be carry-over from other donors' samples. Material for sequencing was memory CD4+ T cells from PBMCs. Subset here: CD45RA-negative fraction.

CDR3 nucleotide sequence: TGTGCCAGAAGCAGGACAGGGGGCCGGCAGCCCCAGCATTTT. Translation gives CARSRTGGRQPQHF. J is TRBJ1-5 and V is TRBV5-3, with 11 bases identical to TRBD1. TRBV5-3 is an open reading frame, and its role is uncertain. CDR3 length: 14 residues. V trimming: 4 bases; J trimming: 7 bases; junction bases outside the gene matches: 4.